The present T cell receptor beta chain was sequenced within a study of T cell responses to AZD1222 COVID-19 vaccine. Profiled with immunoSEQ multiplex PCR; TCRdb holds only in-frame clones, not every one. The sample lists roughly 260,000 clones; approximately 95% were seen once. This clone was counted a single time. Germline-derived CDR1 and CDR2 are SGHTA and FQGNSA. V was shortened by 1 base and J by 2 bases, with 9 bases between the two germline ends. The CDR3 is 15 amino acids. The specimen comprised peripheral blood, sampled on day 0 of AZD1222 vaccination. This TCR came from an adult in good health. The chain uses TRBV7-2 and TRBJ2-1, with D tentatively TRBD1 (6 bases). Here the CDR3 reads CASSLDRAAYNEQFF. CDR3 in DNA: TGTGCCAGCAGCTTAGACAGGGCGGCCTACAATGAGCAGTTCTTC.